Presented here are 19 T cell receptor beta chains from one specimen sequenced in a study of graft-versus-host responses after intestinal transplantation. This table comes from immunoSEQ multiplex PCR, and its TCRdb copy is limited to in-frame clones, with some not included. The sample lists about 39,000 clones, 93% seen once, with roughly a fifth in the top ten. Their antigens remain unidentified. The starting material was unstimulated CD8+ T cells sorted from spleen or lymph node cells, obtained before transplant. These receptors all come from a human donor who was the organ donor for an intestinal transplant.

This clone was detected only a few times. The rearrangement links TRBV28 to TRBJ2-1; D not certain. V was trimmed by 3 bases and J by 0 bases, leaving 9 bases between them. The length of the CDR3 is 15 residues. CDR1 is MDHEN, CDR2 SYDVKM, per germline. The CDR3: CASSLWVSSYNEQFF. CDR3 sequence (DNA): TGTGCCAGCAGTTTGTGGGTTTCCTCCTACAATGAGCAGTTCTTC. The variable domain in full, completed from reference TRBV28 and TRBJ2-1, reads DVKVTQSSRYLVKRTGEKVFLECVQDMDHENMFWYRQDPGLGLRLIYFSYDVKMKEKGDIPEGYSVSREKKERFSLILESASTNQTSMYLCASSLWVSSYNEQFFGPGTRLTVL.

The J gene is TRBJ1-4, the V gene TRBV4-3; no clear D. Trimming removed 1 base from V and 6 bases from J, with 12 bases in between. CDR1 and CDR2 (germline): LGHNA, YSLEER. CDR3 length: 15 residues. The CDR3 here is CASSQVRSGDEKLFF. The CDR3 DNA reads TGCGCCAGCAGCCAAGTTAGGTCCGGGGATGAAAAACTGTTTTTT.

The chain is built from TRBV4-1 and TRBJ2-1; D might be TRBD1 or TRBD2, each matching 6 bases. Per the germline V gene, CDR1 is MGHRA and CDR2 is YSYEKL. The CDR3 length is 16 residues. Trimming took off 3 bases at V and 8 bases at J, with 20 bases between the two ends. Here the CDR3 DNA reads TGCGCCAGCAGCCACCAGAACGGGGGAGAGGGGGATGAGCAGTTCTTC. Amino acids: CASSHQNGGEGDEQFF.

V gene TRBV6-5 combines with J gene TRBJ2-5; 12 positions match TRBD1. Germline CDR1 is MNHEY and CDR2 is SVGAGI. CDR3 length equals 15 residues. After removal of 5 bases from V and 4 bases from J, the junction contained 5 bases not matched to a gene. CDR3 nucleotide sequence: TGTGCCAGCAGTGCCCGGGACAGGGGGCGAGAGACCCAGTACTTC. It translates to CASSARDRGRETQYF.

The rearrangement joins TRBV30 to TRBJ2-2; D gene uncertain. V was pared by 7 bases and J by 6 bases, with 12 bases between. The CDR3 is 12 amino acids. Germline V gene sequence: CDR1 GTSNPN, CDR2 SVGIG (reference sequence). CDR3 region: CASLQLAGELFF. In DNA form, the CDR3 reads TGTGCCTCTCTTCAGTTGGCCGGGGAGCTGTTTTTT.

The V and J genes are TRBV28 and TRBJ1-4, with TRBD1 as a possible D gene (6 bases). From germline, CDR1 is MDHEN and CDR2 SYDVKM. Trimming removed 3 bases from V and 3 bases from J, with 14 bases in between. The CDR3 runs 16 residues. The CDR3 sequence: CASSFIYRAANEKLFF. The CDR3 region has the DNA TGTGCCAGCAGTTTCATCTACAGGGCGGCTAATGAAAAACTGTTTTTT.

V and J are TRBV27 and TRBJ2-3, with D tentatively TRBD2 (6 bases). The germline V and J ends were trimmed by 6 bases and 4 bases, with 14 bases remaining between them. Germline V gene data show CDR1 as MNHEY and CDR2 as SMNVEV (reference sequence). The CDR3 loop spans 14 amino acids. The CDR3 DNA reads TGTGCCAGCAGGGACGGGCGGGGCCCAGATACGCAGTATTTT. Amino acids: CASRDGRGPDTQYF.

The V gene is TRBV7-9, the J gene TRBJ1-2, with TRBD1 matching 9 bases. Germline loops: CDR1 SEHNR, CDR2 FQNEAQ (reference sequence). The CDR3 loop spans 14 amino acids. The trim removed 1 base at V and 6 bases at J, leaving 3 bases unmatched. The CDR3 DNA sequence: TGTGCCAGCAGCTTAGGGACAGGGGCGAATGGCTACACCTTC. Translating it yields CASSLGTGANGYTF.

CDR3 protein: CASSQDLAYEQYF. CDR3 in DNA: TGTGCCAGCAGCCAAGATTTAGCCTACGAGCAGTACTTC. The rearrangement uses TRBV4-2 and TRBJ2-7; D gene uncertain. The CDR3 runs 13 residues. Trimming stripped 0 bases from V and 2 bases from J, with 5 bases between. Germline values: CDR1 LGHNA, CDR2 YNFKEQ.

The chain is built from TRBV29-1 and TRBJ2-7, with a tentative D call TRBD1 (5 bases). The V gene lost 2 bases and the J gene lost 2 bases, with 16 bases spanning the gap. Germline V gene data show CDR1 as SQVTM and CDR2 as ANQGSEA. The CDR3 covers 15 residues. DNA of the CDR3: TGCAGCGTTGAACGGGTAGGGCAGGGTCCCTACGAGCAGTACTTC. It yields the protein CSVERVGQGPYEQYF.

The gene calls are TRBV29-1 and TRBJ2-7, with 7 bases aligning to TRBD2. CDR3 length equals 13 residues. The V gene's germline CDR1 is SQVTM and CDR2 ANQGSEA. V trimming: 4 bases; J trimming: 4 bases; junction bases outside the gene matches: 7. Written as DNA, the CDR3 is TGCAGCGTTGGAACTAGCGCTATGTACGAGCAGTACTTC. This gives the protein CSVGTSAMYEQYF.

V usage is TRBV30 and J usage is TRBJ1-2; D remains unclear. Looked up from germline, CDR1 is GTSNPN and CDR2 is SVGIG (reference sequence). Trimming stripped 7 bases from V and 8 bases from J, with 8 bases between. This CDR3 is 9 amino acids long. In DNA, the CDR3 is TGTGCCTCCGACATCGGCTACACCTTC. As protein: CASDIGYTF.

The chain combines TRBV7-6 with TRBJ2-7, with unresolved D. The CDR3 has 15 amino acids. The germline V and J ends were trimmed by 5 bases and 7 bases, with 21 bases remaining between them. Germline loops: CDR1 SGHVS, CDR2 FNYEAQ. The CDR3 reads CASSIQNDNPGEQYF. The CDR3 region has the DNA TGTGCCAGCAGCATACAAAATGACAACCCCGGTGAGCAGTACTTC.

This chain connects TRBV10-3 to TRBJ2-7; maybe TRBD1 (6 bases). Germline V CDR1 and CDR2: ENHRY, SYGVKD. V lost 7 bases, J lost 2 bases, and 15 bases lay in between. This CDR3 is built from 14 residues. The CDR3 sequence: CAINPDRTTYEQYF. In DNA, the CDR3 is TGTGCCATCAACCCCGACAGGACGACCTACGAGCAGTACTTC.

The chain has TRBV11-2 and TRBJ2-3; 9 positions agree with TRBD2. Per the germline V gene, CDR1 is SGHAT and CDR2 is FQNNGV. This CDR3 region has 18 residues. V lost 1 base to trimming and J lost 2 bases; unmatched junction nucleotides: 10. The CDR3 region is CASSLAGRSGRITDTQYF. The CDR3 DNA is TGTGCCAGCAGCTTAGCGGGGCGAAGCGGGAGGATCACAGATACGCAGTATTTT. Full variable domain (missing parts from reference TRBV11-2 and TRBJ2-3): EAGVAQSPRYKIIEKRQSVAFWCNPISGHATLYWYQQILGQGPKLLIQFQNNGVVDDSQLPKDRFSAERLKGVDSTLKIQPAKLEDSAVYLCASSLAGRSGRITDTQYFGPGTRLTVL.

The rearrangement joins TRBV5-1 to TRBJ2-5; 13 nucleotides agree with TRBD2. The J call may be mistaken, given a closer DNA end match to TRBJ2-7. The CDR3 covers 18 residues. The V gene's germline CDR1 is SGHRS and CDR2 YFSETQ. The CDR3 bases are TGCGCCAGCAGCTCCGGACTAGCGGGAGTCTCCCCCAAAAACGAGCAGTACTTC. This codes for CASSSGLAGVSPKNEQYF.

The chain joins TRBV19 to TRBJ2-1; TRBD2 aligns across 9 bases. This CDR3 region has 15 residues. CDR1 is LNHDA, CDR2 SQIVND, per germline (reference sequence). V lost 7 bases, J lost 10 bases, and 14 bases stayed unmatched. DNA of the CDR3: TGTGCCAGTACCCTGTCGGCTAGCGGGGCCGCCGAGCAGTTCTTC. Translated, it gives CASTLSASGAAEQFF. Using reference TRBV19 and TRBJ2-1 for the parts outside the CDR3, the full variable domain is DGGITQSPKYLFRKEGQNVTLSCEQNLNHDAMYWYRQDPGQGLRLIYYSQIVNDFQKGDIAEGYSVSREKKESFPLTVTSAQKNPTAFYLCASTLSASGAAEQFFGPGTRLTVL.

The rearrangement uses TRBV6-6 and TRBJ2-1; 10 bases match TRBD2. In germline, CDR1 is MNHNY, CDR2 SVGAGI (reference sequence). Germline trimming cut 0 bases from V and 8 bases from J; bases unmatched to any gene: 4. The CDR3 runs to 15 residues. The CDR3 DNA follows: TGTGCCAGCAGTTACTCGTCTAGCGGGAGCTATGAGCAGTTCTTC. Translating it yields CASSYSSSGSYEQFF.

The chain combines TRBV28 with TRBJ1-1; D gene unclear. The CDR3 is 13 residues long. The V gene's germline CDR1 is MDHEN and CDR2 SYDVKM. The ends were cut back, 7 bases at V and 5 bases at J, with 14 bases in the middle. CDR3 residues: CASTSDGVTEAFF. For the CDR3, the DNA is TGTGCCAGCACCTCGGACGGCGTGACTGAAGCTTTCTTT.